Presented here are 28 T cell receptor beta chains from one specimen sequenced in a study of T cells in localized non-small cell lung cancer. Sequenced by immunoSEQ multiplex PCR; TCRdb stores in-frame clones only, minus some. The sample lists 70,000 to 90,000 clones; approximately 80% were seen once. This material consisted of peripheral blood, taken before any cancer treatment. Receptors originate from a female donor of 60 years or more with stage I lung adenocarcinoma.

The CDR3 spells CASSRLGQGAGNTQYF. The CDR3 region has the DNA TGTGCCAGTAGCCGGCTGGGACAGGGGGCTGGGAATACGCAGTATTTT. The gene calls are TRBV19 and TRBJ2-3, with 12 bases matching TRBD1. Losses at the gene ends were 6 bases for V and 7 bases for J; bases not matched to a gene: 11. The CDR3 sequence is 16 residues long. CDR1 LNHDA and CDR2 SQIVND come from the germline V gene (reference sequence).

The chain has TRBV7-6 and TRBJ2-7, with D possibly being TRBD2 (6 bases). The germline V gene has CDR1 SGHVS and CDR2 FNYEAQ. Trimming removed 7 bases from V and 5 bases from J, with 15 bases in between. This CDR3 is built from 13 residues. The CDR3 region has the DNA TGTGCCAGCACCACTACGGGGGAGAACGAGCAGTACTTC. Translating it yields CASTTTGENEQYF.

Only one count was recorded for this clone. The chain has TRBV7-2 and TRBJ1-5, with D maybe TRBD1 (5 bases). Germline lookup yields CDR1 SGHTA and CDR2 FQGNSA. The CDR3 extends over 15 amino acids. V gave up 5 bases and J gave up 3 bases, with 14 bases separating them. CDR3 sequence reads: CASSREGQFNQPQHF. The CDR3 region has the DNA TGTGCCAGCAGCAGAGAGGGGCAGTTCAATCAGCCCCAGCATTTT.

This clone was recorded a few times. The V call is TRBV2, the J call TRBJ1-6; no firm D call. From germline, CDR1 is SNHLY and CDR2 FYNNEI. The CDR3 consists of 9 residues. Deletions cut 8 bases from V and 11 bases from J, with 4 bases between. CDR3 sequence reads: CASEAPLHF. The CDR3 DNA is TGTGCCAGCGAAGCACCCCTCCACTTT. The whole variable domain, filled in from reference TRBV2 and TRBJ1-6, reads EPEVTQTPSHQVTQMGQEVILRCVPISNHLYFYWYRQILGQKVEFLVSFYNNEISEKSEIFDDQFSVERPDGSNFTLKIRSTKLEDSAMYFCASEAPLHFGNGTRLTVT.

V usage is TRBV2 and J usage is TRBJ2-7; weak D call: TRBD1 (6 bases). From germline, CDR1 is SNHLY and CDR2 FYNNEI. This CDR3 contains 14 residues. Trimming took off 8 bases at V and 7 bases at J, with 21 bases between the two ends. CDR3 loop: CASSRDTVLWEQYF. The CDR3 bases are TGTGCCAGCTCCCGGGACACGGTCCTTTGGGAGCAGTACTTC.

The chain recombines TRBV7-2 with TRBJ1-2; no definite D call. CDR3 length: 13 amino acids. V gave up 0 bases and J gave up 2 bases, with 4 bases separating them. Looked up from germline, CDR1 is SGHTA and CDR2 is FQGNSA. In DNA, the CDR3 is TGTGCCAGCAGCTTAGCTCCGAACTATGGCTACACCTTC. Its protein product is CASSLAPNYGYTF.

This chain joins TRBV15 and TRBJ2-5; D ambiguous. This CDR3 has 13 amino acids. V shed 0 bases and J shed 2 bases, with 4 bases lying between them. Per the germline V gene, CDR1 is LNHNV and CDR2 is YYDKDF (reference sequence). The DNA of the CDR3 is TGTGCCACCAGCAGAGAACGGCAAGAGACCCAGTACTTC. This encodes CATSRERQETQYF.

The rearrangement uses TRBV7-6 and TRBJ2-3, with D maybe TRBD2 (5 bases). V was pared by 5 bases and J by 8 bases, with 17 bases between. The CDR3 sequence is 14 residues long. The V gene's germline CDR1 is SGHVS and CDR2 FNYEAQ. In DNA, the CDR3 is TGTGCCAGCAGCCTTGAGAAGGGAGCAAGTACGCAGTATTTT. Protein: CASSLEKGASTQYF.

This clone was counted a single time. In DNA form, the CDR3 reads TGTGCCAGCAGCTTAAGTCGGACAGATACGCAGTATTTT. Its translation is CASSLSRTDTQYF. V and J are TRBV7-2 and TRBJ2-3; D unresolved. Trimming took off 2 bases at V and 3 bases at J, with 6 bases between the two ends. Germline CDR1 and CDR2: SGHTA and FQGNSA. This CDR3 comprises 13 residues.

The chain links TRBV4-3 to TRBJ2-3, with D perhaps being TRBD1 or TRBD2 (6 bases each). CDR1 and CDR2 (germline): LGHNA, YSLEER. This CDR3 has 17 residues. Trimming stripped 0 bases from V and 6 bases from J, with 19 bases between. DNA for the CDR3: TGCGCCAGCAGCCAAGATTACGGGATCTCGGGGGCTGATACGCAGTATTTT. Residues: CASSQDYGISGADTQYF.

This clone was observed many times. V gene TRBV30 combines with J gene TRBJ1-1; tentative D call: TRBD1 (6 bases). Germline-derived CDR1 and CDR2 are GTSNPN and SVGIG (reference sequence). Trimming left V 3 bases short and J 4 bases short, with 15 bases between. This CDR3 region has 14 residues. CDR3 sequence (DNA): TGTGCCTGGAGCCACTTAACAGGGACCACTGAAGCTTTCTTT. This codes for CAWSHLTGTTEAFF.

This chain joins TRBV4-3 and TRBJ1-6; no clear D gene. V lost 0 bases, J lost 10 bases, and 7 bases lay in between. Germline values: CDR1 LGHNA, CDR2 YSLEER. The CDR3 has 13 residues. The CDR3 reads CASSQDLWSPLHF. In DNA form, the CDR3 reads TGCGCCAGCAGCCAAGACTTGTGGTCACCCCTCCACTTT.

The chain has TRBV5-1 and TRBJ2-2; possibly TRBD2 for D (5 bases). Germline V gene data show CDR1 as SGHRS and CDR2 as YFSETQ. Trimming took 5 bases from V and 3 from J, leaving 8 bases between them. The CDR3 is 13 amino acids. The CDR3 is CASSKDYTGELFF. CDR3 DNA: TGCGCCAGCAGTAAGGACTACACCGGGGAGCTGTTTTTT.

This chain uses TRBV11-3 with TRBJ2-1; D call uncertain. The CDR3 has 13 amino acids. With 1 base removed from V and 6 bases from J, the gap between germline ends came to 7 bases. CDR1 and CDR2 from the germline V gene are SGHNT and YENEEA. CDR3 in amino acids: CASSLGGLNEQFF. The DNA of the CDR3 is TGTGCCAGCAGCTTAGGAGGTCTCAATGAGCAGTTCTTC. Together with reference TRBV11-3 and TRBJ2-1, the CDR3 gives the full variable domain: EAGVVQSPRYKIIEKKQPVAFWCNPISGHNTLYWYLQNLGQGPELLIRYENEEAVDDSQLPKDRFSAERLKGVDSTLKIQPAELGDSAVYLCASSLGGLNEQFFGPGTRLTVL.

This chain links TRBV11-3 with TRBJ2-1, with D perhaps matching TRBD2 (5 bases). This CDR3 is 15 amino acids long. Between the trimmed V and J ends, which lost 1 base and 5 bases, there was a span of 12 bases. From germline, CDR1 is SGHNT and CDR2 YENEEA. The CDR3 DNA reads TGTGCCAGCAGCTTAGTTTCGGGGTCGCACAATGAGCAGTTCTTC. Translated, it gives CASSLVSGSHNEQFF.

This clone was picked up a small number of times. V is TRBV7-6 and J is TRBJ1-5; D gene ambiguous. With 4 bases removed from V and 1 base from J, the gap between germline ends came to 5 bases. The CDR3 is 13 residues long. Germline-derived CDR1 and CDR2 are SGHVS and FNYEAQ. CDR3 in DNA: TGTGCCAGCAGCTCGCAGAGCAATCAGCCCCAGCATTTT. This codes for CASSSQSNQPQHF.

The chain joins TRBV11-2 to TRBJ2-1; TRBD2 agrees at 10 bases. V gave up 4 bases and J gave up 6 bases; unmatched junction bases: 6. This CDR3 contains 15 residues. CDR1 SGHAT and CDR2 FQNNGV come from the germline V gene. CDR3: CASSSPSGSGNEQFF. CDR3 bases: TGTGCCAGCAGCTCTCCTAGCGGGAGCGGCAATGAGCAGTTCTTC.

The chain joins TRBV4-2 to TRBJ1-2; the D gene is possibly TRBD1 (5 bases). CDR1 is LGHNA and CDR2 is YNFKEQ in the germline V gene. Trimming cost V 4 bases and J 0 bases, with 15 bases left between them. The CDR3 loop spans 16 amino acids. CDR3 residues: CASSPSGGLANYGYTF. CDR3 DNA sequence: TGTGCCAGCAGCCCCAGCGGGGGACTAGCTAACTATGGCTACACCTTC.

The rearrangement uses TRBV7-3 and TRBJ1-2, with 8 bases identical to TRBD1. This CDR3 contains 13 residues. Germline V CDR1 and CDR2: SGHTA, FQGTGA. Germline trimming cut 1 base from V and 7 bases from J; bases unmatched to any gene: 2. Here the CDR3 reads CASSLSDRGGYTF. In nucleotides, the CDR3 is TGTGCCAGCAGCTTAAGTGACAGGGGTGGCTACACCTTC.

This chain connects TRBV4-3 to TRBJ2-1; perhaps TRBD1 as D (6 bases). Germline V lookup: CDR1 LGHNA, CDR2 YSLEER. V gave up 0 bases and J gave up 0 bases, with 15 bases separating them. The CDR3 sequence is 18 residues long. The CDR3 is CASSQDPLGAGSYNEQFF. CDR3 DNA sequence: TGCGCCAGCAGCCAAGATCCCTTGGGGGCAGGCTCCTACAATGAGCAGTTCTTC.

The chain is built from TRBV29-1 and TRBJ1-5, with TRBD1 as a possible D gene (6 bases). V dropped 4 bases and J dropped 0 bases, with 7 bases sitting between them. The germline V gene has CDR1 SQVTM and CDR2 ANQGSEA. The length of the CDR3 is 13 residues. In nucleotides, the CDR3 is TGCAGCGTTGGGGGGCATAGCAATCAGCCCCAGCATTTT. Its protein product is CSVGGHSNQPQHF.

V is TRBV10-2 and J is TRBJ1-4; 7 bases agree with TRBD1. This CDR3 region has 12 residues. The J segment lost 8 bases and the V segment lost 7 bases, leaving 4 bases of the junction unmatched. Per the germline V gene, CDR1 is WSHSY and CDR2 is SAAADI. This CDR3 reads CASKQGSEKLFF. Written as DNA, the CDR3 is TGCGCCAGCAAACAGGGGTCCGAAAAACTGTTTTTT.

A few counts support this clone. V is TRBV4-1 and J is TRBJ1-1; TRBD1 is a possible D gene (6 bases). Per germline, CDR1 MGHRA and CDR2 YSYEKL. This CDR3 region has 15 residues. V was trimmed by 7 bases and J by 2 bases, leaving 17 bases between them. The CDR3 bases are TGCGCCAGCACCTTATCGGGGGGCTTTAACACTGAAGCTTTCTTT. Protein sequence: CASTLSGGFNTEAFF.

The chain recombines TRBV5-1 with TRBJ1-3; weak D call: TRBD1 (6 bases). The CDR3 loop spans 14 amino acids. The V gene lost 0 bases and the J gene lost 2 bases, with 6 bases spanning the gap. Germline CDR1 reads SGHRS; CDR2 reads YFSETQ. Written as DNA, the CDR3 is TGCGCCAGCAGCTTGGACAGGGCTGGAAACACCATATATTTT. Protein sequence: CASSLDRAGNTIYF.

The chain uses TRBV14 and TRBJ1-1, with 8 bases identical to TRBD1. V dropped 6 bases and J dropped 6; count of bases not matched to a gene: 6. Per the germline V gene, CDR1 is SGHDN and CDR2 is FVKESK. This CDR3 contains 13 residues. This chain's CDR3 is CASRDRAEAEAFF. Here the CDR3 DNA reads TGTGCCAGCAGGGACAGGGCAGAAGCTGAAGCTTTCTTT.

This clone was counted only a few times. This specimen includes other DNA sequences encoding the same CDR3. The J gene is TRBJ1-1, the V gene TRBV7-2; D call uncertain. The germline V gene has CDR1 SGHTA and CDR2 FQGNSA. V gave up 3 bases and J gave up 1 base, with 6 bases separating them. The length of the CDR3 is 13 residues. DNA for the CDR3: TGTGCCAGCAGCTTCGGCAGGAACACTGAAGCTTTCTTT. Its protein is CASSFGRNTEAFF. Filled out from reference TRBV7-2 and TRBJ1-1, the complete variable domain reads GAGVSQSPSNKVTEKGKDVELRCDPISGHTALYWYRQSLGQGLEFLIYFQGNSAPDKSGLPSDRFSAERTGGSVSTLTIQRTQQEDSAVYLCASSFGRNTEAFFGQGTRLTVV.

V is TRBV2 and J is TRBJ1-3; D possibly corresponds to TRBD1 (5 bases). Trimming took 5 bases from V and 0 from J, leaving 23 bases between them. This CDR3 comprises 19 residues. CDR1 is SNHLY, CDR2 FYNNEI, per germline. CDR3 sequence: CASSIPGTGDSSSGNTIYF. CDR3 nucleotide sequence: TGTGCCAGCAGTATCCCGGGTACAGGAGATTCGTCCTCTGGAAACACCATATATTTT.

This rearrangement joins TRBV7-8 to TRBJ1-2; 8 nucleotides agree with TRBD1. The CDR3 is 15 residues long. Trimming removed 1 base from V and 8 bases from J; junction bases left unmatched: 9. The germline V gene encodes CDR1 SGHVS and CDR2 FQNEAQ. As DNA, the CDR3 is TGTGCCAGCAGCTTAGGGCAGGGGGCCTCTTTGGGCTACACCTTC. Translating it yields CASSLGQGASLGYTF.